This record covers a single T cell receptor (beta chain). A second about 7 to 12 cycle PCR used barcoded and J-beta primers. A template-switch adaptor containing 12 random nucleotides labeled each cDNA molecule. TCRdb re-called the 5' RACE reads with MiXCR, one entry per CDR3 protein. Seen here are roughly 1,500,000 distinct CDR3 sequences, about 35% observed once, and the top ten hold roughly 10%. The data were taken from a study of blood T cells in healthy people across ages. Deletions cut 0 bases from V and 4 bases from J, with 7 bases between. Germline CDR1 SGDLS, CDR2 YYNGEE. The CDR3 sequence is 13 residues long.

The clonotype comes from a woman aged 25 to 39 in good health. The rearrangement links TRBV9 to TRBJ1-1; D is uncertain. Material for sequencing was blood. In DNA form, the CDR3 reads TGTGCCAGCAGCGTAGGGCCCGGCACTGAAGCTTTCTTT. Its translation is CASSVGPGTEAFF.